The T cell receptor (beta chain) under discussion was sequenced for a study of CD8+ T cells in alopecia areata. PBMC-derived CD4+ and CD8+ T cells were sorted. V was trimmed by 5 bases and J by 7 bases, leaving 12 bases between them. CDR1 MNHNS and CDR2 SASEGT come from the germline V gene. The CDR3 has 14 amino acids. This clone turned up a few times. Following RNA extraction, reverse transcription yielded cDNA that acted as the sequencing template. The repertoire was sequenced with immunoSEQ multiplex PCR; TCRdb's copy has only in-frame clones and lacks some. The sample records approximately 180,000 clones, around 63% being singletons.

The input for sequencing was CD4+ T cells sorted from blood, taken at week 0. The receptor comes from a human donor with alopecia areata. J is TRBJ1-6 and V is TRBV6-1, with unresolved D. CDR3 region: CASSPDRWNSPLHF. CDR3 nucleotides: TGTGCCAGCAGTCCCGACCGATGGAATTCACCCCTCCACTTT.